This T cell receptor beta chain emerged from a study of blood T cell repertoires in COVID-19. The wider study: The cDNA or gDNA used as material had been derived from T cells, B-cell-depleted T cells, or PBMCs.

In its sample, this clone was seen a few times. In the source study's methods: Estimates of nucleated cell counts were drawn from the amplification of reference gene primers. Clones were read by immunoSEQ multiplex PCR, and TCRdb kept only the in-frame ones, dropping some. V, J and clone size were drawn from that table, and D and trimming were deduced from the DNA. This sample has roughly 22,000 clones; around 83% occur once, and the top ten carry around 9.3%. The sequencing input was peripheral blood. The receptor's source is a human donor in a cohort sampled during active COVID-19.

The CDR3 loop reads CASSFRDRVTEQFF. CDR3 nucleotide sequence: TGCGCCAGCAGCTTCCGGGACAGGGTTACTGAGCAGTTCTTC. The chain uses TRBV5-1 and TRBJ2-1; 9 bases map to TRBD1. After removal of 2 bases from V and 9 bases from J, the junction contained 6 bases not matched to a gene. Germline CDR1 is SGHRS and CDR2 is YFSETQ. The CDR3 spans 14 residues.